The TCR beta chain described here comes from a study of T cells in Graves' hyperthyroidism and ophthalmopathy. Findings and caveats of the study: The blood repertoire included most of the expanded thyroid clonotypes above 0.001. The model foresaw ophthalmopathy a median around seven months prior to onset.

Amplified regions were TCR beta CDR3 sequences from RNA transcripts. HTBI primers drove first-round RT-PCR of the TCR CDR3. TCRdb reprocessed the multiplex PCR reads via MiXCR and lists one record per CDR3 protein. The sample holds a few hundred thousand distinct CDR3 sequences, approximately 22% seen once. The CDR3 extends over 13 amino acids. The germline V and J ends were trimmed by 4 bases and 5 bases, with 6 bases remaining between them. In germline, CDR1 is ENHRY, CDR2 SYGVKD. With respect to this clonotype: Its specificity is unknown.

Duration under 3 months, a NOSPECS grade of at least 4, and a Clinical Activity Score of at least 3 characterized the ophthalmopathy patients. Uncontrolled infection, other autoimmune disease, pregnancy or lactation disqualified patients from enrolment. The genes are TRBV10-3 and TRBJ1-6; unclear D gene. This receptor was taken from a woman between 65 and 79 years old with Graves' ophthalmopathy. The sample consisted of blood. Written as DNA, the CDR3 is TGTGCCATCAGTGCACAACATAATTCACCCCTCCACTTT. It encodes CAISAQHNSPLHF.